The 23 T cell receptor beta chains reported below all come from one sample, sequenced in a study of human T cells and chemical hapten exposure. TCRdb ran MiXCR on the RACE reads and lists one entry per CDR3 protein. The table records approximately 110,000 distinct CDR3 sequences, approximately 9.9% of them present only once. Time point meaning: patch test 1, 2 weeks after DPC sensitization. The treatment here: therapeutic diphenylcyclopropenone sensitization with weekly scalp DPC. Sequencing was performed on whole blood, taken in connection with sensitization to the hapten diphenylcyclopropenone (DPC). Receptors originate from a woman in her forties with alopecia areata. Some clones in this sample may be carry-over from other donors' samples.

This clonotype came up many times. The V call is TRBV28, the J call TRBJ2-1; the D gene is possibly TRBD2 (6 bases). The CDR3 is made up of 14 amino acids. Trimming shortened V by 10 bases and J by 2 bases, and 15 bases separated the two germline ends. Per germline, CDR1 MDHEN and CDR2 SYDVKM. The CDR3 sequence is CATMGTATYNEQFF. CDR3 sequence (DNA): TGTGCCACCATGGGGACTGCCACCTACAATGAGCAGTTCTTC. Based on the CDR3 plus reference TRBV28 and TRBJ2-1, the full variable domain is DVKVTQSSRYLVKRTGEKVFLECVQDMDHENMFWYRQDPGLGLRLIYFSYDVKMKEKGDIPEGYSVSREKKERFSLILESASTNQTSMYLCATMGTATYNEQFFGPGTRLTVL.

This rearrangement joins TRBV7-8 to TRBJ1-4, with D possibly matching TRBD1 (6 bases). The ends were cut back, 5 bases at V and 8 bases at J, with 15 bases in the middle. The germline gives CDR1 SGHVS, CDR2 FQNEAQ. CDR3 length: 14 amino acids. CDR3 sequence reads: CASSPSRGAEKLFF. In DNA form, the CDR3 reads TGTGCCAGCAGCCCCAGTAGGGGGGCGGAAAAACTGTTTTTT.

This clonotype appeared a few times. The V and J genes are TRBV18 and TRBJ1-5, with 7 bases lining up with TRBD1. CDR1 and CDR2 (germline): KGHSH, LQKENI. The CDR3 is 15 residues long. V lost 3 bases, J lost 0 bases, and 2 bases stayed unmatched. The CDR3 DNA reads TGTGCCAGCTCACCCCAGGGGGTTAGCAATCAGCCCCAGCATTTT. This encodes CASSPQGVSNQPQHF.

This clonotype was seen more than once but under ten times. The V gene is TRBV6-2 or TRBV6-3, the J gene TRBJ1-1; D unresolved. The CDR3 consists of 14 residues. Germline-derived CDR1 and CDR2 are MNHEY and SVGEGT. V gave up 2 bases and J gave up 4 bases, with 11 bases separating them. The DNA for the CDR3 is TGTGCCAGCAGTTACCCTGTGATGGGCACTGAAGCTTTCTTT. As protein: CASSYPVMGTEAFF.

The chain links TRBV27 to TRBJ2-1; 11 bases fit TRBD2. The CDR3 totals 15 residues. Trimming at V came to 7 bases and at J to 9 bases, leaving 11 bases not matched to a gene. CDR1 and CDR2 from the germline V gene are MNHEY and SMNVEV (reference sequence). CDR3 DNA: TGTGCCAGCACCTTAGCCGGGCTAGCGGGGGGTGAGCAGTTCTTC. Translated, it gives CASTLAGLAGGEQFF.

This clonotype was recorded once. A read error is possible here, since a much larger clone lies one base away. V usage is TRBV29-1 and J usage is TRBJ2-1; 14 positions agree with TRBD2. The CDR3 contains 14 residues. Losses at the gene ends were 8 bases for V and 7 bases for J; bases not matched to a gene: 7. The germline gives CDR1 SQVTM, CDR2 ANQGSEA. The CDR3 is CSSEGLAGVNEQFF. DNA of the CDR3: TGCAGCTCAGAGGGACTAGCGGGGGTTAATGAGCAGTTCTTC.

Remarks on this clonotype: Possible read error: a much larger clone is one base away. This CDR3 is missing its conserved last phenylalanine or tryptophan, likely due to a read error. The chain uses TRBV27 and TRBJ2-3; 9 bases line up with TRBD2. CDR3 size: 16 residues. The germline gives CDR1 MNHEY, CDR2 SMNVEV (reference sequence). J was trimmed by 1 base and V by 2 bases; bases with no gene match: 4. For the CDR3, the DNA is TGTGCCAGCAGTTTAGGTGGCGGGAGGGGCACAGATACGCAGTATTTA. Encoded protein: CASSLGGGRGTDTQYL.

This clonotype was counted at least ten times. This chain uses TRBV5-1 with TRBJ2-7, with TRBD1 as a possible D gene (6 bases). Trimming took off 1 base at V and 5 bases at J, with 10 bases between the two ends. Germline V CDR1 and CDR2: SGHRS, YFSETQ. This CDR3 has 13 amino acids. CDR3 DNA sequence: TGCGCCAGCAGCTTGACAGGGAAACACGAGCAGTACTTC. Protein: CASSLTGKHEQYF.

This clonotype came up many times. This rearrangement joins TRBV24-1 to TRBJ2-5, with D possibly matching TRBD1 (6 bases). CDR1 KGHDR and CDR2 SFDVKD come from the germline V gene. With 4 bases removed from V and 6 bases from J, the gap between germline ends came to 17 bases. The CDR3 has 15 amino acids. Here the CDR3 DNA reads TGTGCCACCAGTGAGCGCCAGGGGAAAATCAAGACCCAGTACTTC. It codes for CATSERQGKIKTQYF.

This clonotype was recorded many times. The chain couples TRBV7-6 to TRBJ2-7, with a possible D match to TRBD2 (6 bases). The CDR3 totals 15 residues. V lost 2 bases to trimming and J lost 2 bases, with 13 bases between them. Germline CDR1 SGHVS, CDR2 FNYEAQ. This chain's CDR3 is CASSLWGEDPYEQYF. In DNA form, the CDR3 reads TGTGCCAGCAGCTTATGGGGGGAGGACCCCTACGAGCAGTACTTC.

This clonotype was observed many times. V usage is TRBV5-5 and J usage is TRBJ2-7; D gene unclear. The CDR3 totals 16 residues. V was cut by 4 bases and J by 0 bases, with 17 bases left in between. In germline, CDR1 is SGHKS, CDR2 YYEKEE (reference sequence). Written as DNA, the CDR3 is TGTGCCAGCAGCCTGCGTGGTCAGGTGCCCTCCTACGAGCAGTACTTC. It yields the protein CASSLRGQVPSYEQYF.

This clonotype has at least ten counts. The gene calls are TRBV4-2 and TRBJ2-1; D may match TRBD1 or TRBD2 (5 bases each). The ends were cut back, 4 bases at V and 4 bases at J, with 17 bases in the middle. The CDR3 is 16 amino acids. CDR1 LGHNA and CDR2 YNFKEQ come from the germline V gene. CDR3 DNA sequence: TGTGCCAGCAGCCCCCACCGGGACCAGAGATACAATGAGCAGTTCTTC. The encoded protein is CASSPHRDQRYNEQFF.

This clonotype has at least ten counts. The CDR3 DNA follows: TGTGCCAGCAGCGTAGCGACTAGCGGGAAATACGAGCAGTACTTC. Amino acids: CASSVATSGKYEQYF. The V and J genes are TRBV9 and TRBJ2-7; 11 bases are a match to TRBD2. Germline CDR1 is SGDLS and CDR2 is YYNGEE. With 0 bases clipped from V and 4 bases from J, the junction kept 3 bases outside the gene matches. The CDR3 loop spans 15 amino acids.

The rearrangement links TRBV12-5 to TRBJ1-6; 8 bases match TRBD1. The CDR3 spans 14 residues. The germline V gene has CDR1 LGHNT and CDR2 FRNRAP. V shed 6 bases and J 5 bases; nucleotides not matched to a gene: 3. The CDR3 loop reads CASGQGANNSPLHF. The CDR3 DNA sequence: TGTGCTAGTGGGCAGGGGGCGAATAATTCACCCCTCCACTTT.

This clonotype was seen many times. The gene calls are TRBV11-2 and TRBJ2-1; D ambiguous. There are 13 residues in the CDR3. V was pared by 1 base and J by 6 bases, with 7 bases between. Germline V gene data show CDR1 as SGHAT and CDR2 as FQNNGV. Here the CDR3 DNA reads TGTGCCAGCAGCTTAGGAGTAGTCAATGAGCAGTTCTTC. It specifies CASSLGVVNEQFF. The full variable domain, in which reference TRBV11-2 and TRBJ2-1 provide the parts outside the CDR3, is EAGVAQSPRYKIIEKRQSVAFWCNPISGHATLYWYQQILGQGPKLLIQFQNNGVVDDSQLPKDRFSAERLKGVDSTLKIQPAKLEDSAVYLCASSLGVVNEQFFGPGTRLTVL.

In this sample, this clonotype turned up many times. The chain couples TRBV21-1 to TRBJ2-3. TRBV21-1 is listed as a pseudogene. This CDR3 comprises 14 residues. CDR3 in amino acids: CASSNSRSGDTQYF. CDR3 sequence (DNA): TGTGCCAGCAGCAACAGTCGGTCGGGGGATACGCAGTATTTT.

The sample holds a few counts of this clonotype. The V gene is TRBV27, the J gene TRBJ2-3; 7 nucleotides agree with TRBD2. The CDR3 is made up of 16 amino acids. Germline V lookup: CDR1 MNHEY, CDR2 SMNVEV (reference sequence). After removal of 5 bases from V and 2 bases from J, the junction contained 10 bases not matched to a gene. In DNA form, the CDR3 reads TGTGCCAGCAGTCCCGGACTAGGCCTTACCACAGATACGCAGTATTTT. Translation gives CASSPGLGLTTDTQYF.

This clonotype came up many times. The rearrangement uses TRBV20-1 and TRBJ1-2, with no clear D. The CDR3 covers 13 residues. Looked up from germline, CDR1 is DFQATT and CDR2 is SNEGSKA (reference sequence). Trimming took off 7 bases at V and 3 bases at J, with 15 bases between the two ends. CDR3 sequence (DNA): TGCAGTGAAAGTAATGGCGGAGACTATGGCTACACCTTC. Translation gives CSESNGGDYGYTF.

A remark on this clonotype: The junction shows a germline mismatch at one end, possibly a read error. This chain joins TRBV5-1 and TRBJ2-5; unclear D gene. The germline V gene encodes CDR1 SGHRS and CDR2 YFSETQ. This CDR3 has 11 amino acids. In DNA form, the CDR3 reads TGCGCCAGCAGCTTCGAGGAGACCCGGTACTTC. Its protein is CASSFEETRYF.

This clonotype turned up a few times. This chain joins TRBV12-3 or TRBV12-4 and TRBJ1-3, with a weak D call TRBD1 (5 bases). This CDR3 contains 15 residues. V was clipped by 6 bases and J by 0 bases, with 12 bases between them. The CDR3 loop reads CASRSQAFSGNTIYF. The DNA for the CDR3 is TGTGCCAGCAGGTCACAGGCATTCTCTGGAAACACCATATATTTT.

This clonotype showed up just a few times. This sequence joins TRBV7-2 and TRBJ2-1, with D hard to call. Germline values: CDR1 SGHTA, CDR2 FQGNSA. The CDR3 totals 16 residues. V was pared by 0 bases and J by 2 bases, with 11 bases between. The CDR3 bases are TGTGCCAGCAGCTTAGCTTCAGGTTCTGCCTACAATGAGCAGTTCTTC. Protein sequence: CASSLASGSAYNEQFF.

This clonotype was counted between two and nine times. The J gene is TRBJ1-5, the V gene TRBV20-1; 7 bases line up with TRBD1. Germline CDR1 and CDR2: DFQATT and SNEGSKA (reference sequence). The CDR3 has 15 amino acids. Losses at the gene ends were 6 bases for V and 6 bases for J; bases not matched to a gene: 14. CDR3 DNA sequence: TGCAGTGCGAAAGACAGGGTTGGGTATCGTCAGCCCCAGCATTTT. Translating it yields CSAKDRVGYRQPQHF.

This clonotype was seen a few times. The chain carries TRBV30 and TRBJ1-6; D may be TRBD1 (6 bases). The CDR3 has 15 amino acids. Germline values: CDR1 GTSNPN, CDR2 SVGIG (reference sequence). Between the trimmed V and J ends, which lost 4 bases and 9 bases, there was a span of 19 bases. The CDR3 nucleotides read TGTGCCTGGACCCGCACTACCGTAGGGGGTTCACCCCTCCACTTT. Protein sequence: CAWTRTTVGGSPLHF.